This T cell receptor beta chain was observed in a study of cytomegalovirus exposure and HLA in healthy donors. Whole-study findings and limits: Reported findings show TCR beta sequences accurately forecast HLA-A and HLA-B alleles in most subjects. Indistinguishable V segments such as TRBV6-2 and TRBV6-3 were excluded. Reports described diagnosis of cytomegalovirus status by the classifier as highly specific and sensitive. A later analysis linked a missense variant in DCLRE1C to the trimming of TCR beta V and J genes.

Trimming removed 4 bases from V and 1 base from J, with 4 bases in between. This CDR3 contains 12 residues. CDR1 is MNHNS and CDR2 is SASEGT in the germline V gene. Regarding this clone: The target antigen is unknown.

PCR amplification relied on 60 Vbeta primers (plus 13 Jbeta primers). Here immunoSEQ multiplex PCR was the method, and the copy in TCRdb shows in-frame clones only, minus some. The table lists under 130,000 clones, about 81% of them singletons. The receptor was derived from a man under 40 in good health and CMV-seronegative. The chain carries TRBV6-1 and TRBJ1-1; no definite D call. Sequenced sample: PBMCs. The CDR3 region is CASSARNTEAFF. In DNA form, the CDR3 reads TGTGCCAGCAGTGCCCGGAACACTGAAGCTTTCTTT.